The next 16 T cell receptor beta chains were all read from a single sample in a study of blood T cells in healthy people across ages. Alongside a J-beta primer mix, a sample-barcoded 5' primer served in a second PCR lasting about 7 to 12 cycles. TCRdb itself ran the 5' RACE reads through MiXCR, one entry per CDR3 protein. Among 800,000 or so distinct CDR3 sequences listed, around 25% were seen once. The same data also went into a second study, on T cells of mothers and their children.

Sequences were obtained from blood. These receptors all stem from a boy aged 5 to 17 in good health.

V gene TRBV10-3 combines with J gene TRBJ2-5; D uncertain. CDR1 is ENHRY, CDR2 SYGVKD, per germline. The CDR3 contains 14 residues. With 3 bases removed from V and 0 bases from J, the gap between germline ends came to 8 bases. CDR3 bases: TGTGCCATCAGTGAAGGAGACAACCAAGAGACCCAGTACTTC. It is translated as CAISEGDNQETQYF.

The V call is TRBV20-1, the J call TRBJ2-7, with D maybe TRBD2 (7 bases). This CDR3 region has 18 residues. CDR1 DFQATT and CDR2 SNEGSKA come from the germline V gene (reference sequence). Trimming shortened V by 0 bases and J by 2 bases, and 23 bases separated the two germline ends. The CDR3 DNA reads TGCAGTGCTAGAGATAACCGGGGGGCGCCCCTAGAGCCCTACGAGCAGTACTTC. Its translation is CSARDNRGAPLEPYEQYF.

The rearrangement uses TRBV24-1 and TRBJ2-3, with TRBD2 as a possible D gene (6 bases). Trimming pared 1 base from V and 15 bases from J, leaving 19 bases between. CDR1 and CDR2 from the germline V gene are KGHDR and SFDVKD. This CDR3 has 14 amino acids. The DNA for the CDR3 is TGTGCCACCAGTGATTTCTCGGCGTCTAGCGCCCTTTATTTT. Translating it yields CATSDFSASSALYF.

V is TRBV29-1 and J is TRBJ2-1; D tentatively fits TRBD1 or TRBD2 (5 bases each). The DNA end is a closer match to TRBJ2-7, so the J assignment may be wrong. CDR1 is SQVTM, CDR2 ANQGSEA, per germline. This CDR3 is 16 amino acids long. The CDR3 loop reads CSVAGRGRAKAGEQYF. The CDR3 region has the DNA TGCAGCGTCGCCGGACGGGGCAGGGCCAAGGCTGGCGAGCAGTACTTC.

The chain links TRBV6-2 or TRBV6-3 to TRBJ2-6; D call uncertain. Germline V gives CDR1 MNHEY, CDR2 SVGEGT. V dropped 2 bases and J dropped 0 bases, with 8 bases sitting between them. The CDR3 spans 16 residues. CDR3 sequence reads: CASSYRTNSGANVLTF. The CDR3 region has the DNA TGTGCCAGCAGTTACAGGACCAACTCTGGGGCCAACGTCCTGACTTTC.

The CDR3 region is CASSFRQGALGELFF. In DNA form, the CDR3 reads TGTGCCAGCAGTTTCCGACAGGGGGCGTTAGGGGAGCTGTTTTTT. V usage is TRBV12-3 or TRBV12-4 and J usage is TRBJ2-2; 10 bases agree with TRBD1. V lost 3 bases and J lost 8; bases outside the gene matches: 6. This CDR3 has 15 amino acids.

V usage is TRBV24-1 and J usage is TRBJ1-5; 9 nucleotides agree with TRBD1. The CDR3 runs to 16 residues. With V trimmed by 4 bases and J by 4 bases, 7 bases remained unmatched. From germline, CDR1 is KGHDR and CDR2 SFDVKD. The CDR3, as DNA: TGTGCCACCAGTGACCCGGGACAGGGCTCAAATCAGCCCCAGCATTTT. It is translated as CATSDPGQGSNQPQHF.

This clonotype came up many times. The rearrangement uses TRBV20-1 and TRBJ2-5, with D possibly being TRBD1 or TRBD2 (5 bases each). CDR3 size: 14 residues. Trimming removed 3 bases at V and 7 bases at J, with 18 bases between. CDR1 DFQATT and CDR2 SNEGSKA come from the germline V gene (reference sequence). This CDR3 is CSASSQGPLVTQYF. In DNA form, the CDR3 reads TGCAGTGCTAGCTCCCAGGGACCCCTGGTGACCCAGTACTTC.

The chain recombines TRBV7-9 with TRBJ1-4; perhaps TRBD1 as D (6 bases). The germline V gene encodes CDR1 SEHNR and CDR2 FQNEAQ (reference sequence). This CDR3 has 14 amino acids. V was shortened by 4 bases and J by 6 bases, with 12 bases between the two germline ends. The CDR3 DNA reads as TGTGCCAGCAGCTCCGGGACAACCCATGAAAAACTGTTTTTT. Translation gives CASSSGTTHEKLFF.

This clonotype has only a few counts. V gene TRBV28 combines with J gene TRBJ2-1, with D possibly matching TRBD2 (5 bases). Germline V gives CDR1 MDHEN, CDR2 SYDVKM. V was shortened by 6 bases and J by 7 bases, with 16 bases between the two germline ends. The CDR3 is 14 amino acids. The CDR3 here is CASRPTGRANEQFF. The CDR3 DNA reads TGTGCCAGCAGGCCTACTGGGCGGGCGAATGAGCAGTTCTTC.

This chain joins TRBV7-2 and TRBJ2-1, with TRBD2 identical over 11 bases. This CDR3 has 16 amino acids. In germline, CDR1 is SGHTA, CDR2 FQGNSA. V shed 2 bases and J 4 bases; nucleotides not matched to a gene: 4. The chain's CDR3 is CASSLRLAGIYNEQFF. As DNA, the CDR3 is TGTGCCAGCAGCTTAAGACTAGCGGGAATATACAATGAGCAGTTCTTC.

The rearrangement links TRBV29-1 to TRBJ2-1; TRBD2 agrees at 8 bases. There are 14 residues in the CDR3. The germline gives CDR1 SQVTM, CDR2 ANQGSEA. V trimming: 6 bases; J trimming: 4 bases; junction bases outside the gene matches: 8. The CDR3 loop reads CSVATSGDYNEQFF. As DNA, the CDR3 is TGCAGCGTAGCCACTAGCGGAGATTACAATGAGCAGTTCTTC.

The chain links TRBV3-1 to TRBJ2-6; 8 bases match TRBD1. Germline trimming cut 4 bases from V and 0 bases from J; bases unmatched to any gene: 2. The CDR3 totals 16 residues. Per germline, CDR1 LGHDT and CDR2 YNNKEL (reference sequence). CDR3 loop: CASSPTGGSGANVLTF. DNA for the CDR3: TGTGCCAGCAGCCCCACAGGGGGCTCTGGGGCCAACGTCCTGACTTTC.

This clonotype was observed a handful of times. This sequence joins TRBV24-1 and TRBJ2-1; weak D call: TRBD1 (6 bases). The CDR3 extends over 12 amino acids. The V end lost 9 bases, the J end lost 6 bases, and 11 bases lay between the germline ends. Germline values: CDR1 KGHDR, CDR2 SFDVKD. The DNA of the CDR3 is TGTGCCACCCGAAGCAGGGGCAATGAGCAGTTCTTC. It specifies CATRSRGNEQFF.

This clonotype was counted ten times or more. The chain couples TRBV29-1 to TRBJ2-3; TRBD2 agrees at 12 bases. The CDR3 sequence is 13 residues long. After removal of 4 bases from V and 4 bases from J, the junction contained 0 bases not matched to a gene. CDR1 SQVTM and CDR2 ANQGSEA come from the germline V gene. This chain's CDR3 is CSVGLAGADTQYF. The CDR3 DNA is TGCAGCGTTGGACTAGCGGGAGCAGATACGCAGTATTTT.

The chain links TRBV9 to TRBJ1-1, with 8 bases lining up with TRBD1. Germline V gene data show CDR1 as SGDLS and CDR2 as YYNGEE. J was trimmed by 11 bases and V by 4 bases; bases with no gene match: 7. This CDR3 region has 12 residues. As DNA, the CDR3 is TGTGCCAGCAGCTCCGACAGGGGACGTGCTTTCTTT. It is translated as CASSSDRGRAFF.